The entry that follows covers one TCR beta chain sequence. This entry is derived from a study of shared clonotypes between healthy human individuals. This CDR3 is built from 13 residues. The V segment lost 5 bases and the J segment 13 bases; nucleotides outside the gene matches: 8. Looked up from germline, CDR1 is MNHEY and CDR2 is SVGAGI. The study ran the assay at deep level. The repertoire was sequenced with immunoSEQ multiplex PCR; TCRdb's copy has only in-frame clones and lacks some. In the table there are millions of clones, over 85% of which are singletons. All of the donors resided in Nashville, Tennessee, and each was a Caucasian adult. The CD4+ fraction was divided into a CD45RA+ naive subset and a CD45RA-negative memory subset.

The source material was naive CD4+ T cells sorted from blood. Subset of the sample: CD45RA+ positively selected. The genes are TRBV6-5 and TRBJ1-6, with 7 bases that match TRBD1. The TCR was taken from a man between 18 and 35 years old in good health. The CDR3, as DNA: TGTGCCAGCAGTCGACAGGGAGAGGGCCCCCTCCACTTT. The encoded protein is CASSRQGEGPLHF.